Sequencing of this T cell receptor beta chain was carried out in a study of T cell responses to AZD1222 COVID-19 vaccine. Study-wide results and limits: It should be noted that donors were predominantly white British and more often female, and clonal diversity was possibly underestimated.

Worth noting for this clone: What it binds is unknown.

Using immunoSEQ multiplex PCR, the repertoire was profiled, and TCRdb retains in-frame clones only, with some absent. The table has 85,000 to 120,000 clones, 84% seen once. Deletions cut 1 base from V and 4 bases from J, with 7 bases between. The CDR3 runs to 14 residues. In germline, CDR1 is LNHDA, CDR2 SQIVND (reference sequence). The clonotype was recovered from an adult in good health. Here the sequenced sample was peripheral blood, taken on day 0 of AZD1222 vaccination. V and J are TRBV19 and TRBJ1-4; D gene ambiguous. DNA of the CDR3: TGTGCCAGTAGTATAGCGGGCCATAATGAAAAACTGTTTTTT. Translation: CASSIAGHNEKLFF.